This T cell receptor beta chain was documented in a study of shared clonotypes between healthy human individuals. Terminally differentiated effector memory CD45RA+ cells were excluded from the naive CD8 cells, which were CD45RO-negative and positively selected for CCR7. Here immunoSEQ multiplex PCR was the method, and the copy in TCRdb shows in-frame clones only, minus some. Of about 1,900,000 clones listed, approximately 95% are singletons. After removal of 5 bases from V and 6 bases from J, the junction contained 4 bases not matched to a gene. This CDR3 is 12 amino acids long. Germline assignment: CDR1 GTSNPN and CDR2 SVGIG (reference sequence). As concerns this clone: Other DNA sequences in the sample encode the same CDR3.

The sequence was obtained from a man between 18 and 29 years old in good health. The J gene is TRBJ2-1, the V gene TRBV30, with 7 bases matching TRBD2. The sample was naive CD8+ T cells sorted from blood. The CDR3 DNA reads as TGTGCCTGGTCCTGGGGGGGCAATGAGCAGTTCTTC. Protein sequence: CAWSWGGNEQFF.